These T cell receptor beta chains were read from a single sample in a study of Ad26.COV2.S vaccination and SARS-CoV-2 variants. The assay was immunoSEQ multiplex PCR, and TCRdb's table has in-frame clones only and misses some. The data hold about 240,000 clones, with around 89% observed a single time. Sequenced material: peripheral blood, taken in a trial of Ad26.COV2.S vaccine versus placebo. These TCRs come from a person aged 18 to 65 who received the Ad26.COV2.S COVID-19 vaccine or a placebo. The CDR3 runs from the conserved cysteine through the conserved F or W. Each record gives: J gene, D gene, V gene, clone size, CDR3 protein, CDR3 DNA. The D gene is left open where the match is weak. A row's size may be missing; if present it is once, few, many or a size class.

J gene: TRBJ2-7
D gene: .
V gene: TRBV12-3/TRBV12-4
clone size: .
CDR3 protein: CASTDRKLYEQYF
CDR3 DNA: TGTGCCAGCACGGACCGCAAACTCTACGAGCAGTACTTC

J gene: TRBJ1-1
D gene: TRBD1
V gene: TRBV6-2/TRBV6-3
clone size: few
CDR3 protein: CASSPKGANTEAFF
CDR3 DNA: TGTGCCAGCAGTCCCAAGGGGGCGAACACTGAAGCTTTCTTT

J gene: TRBJ1-1
D gene: .
V gene: TRBV11-2
clone size: .
CDR3 protein: CASSLGVAAEAFF
CDR3 DNA: TGTGCCAGCAGCTTAGGCGTGGCAGCTGAAGCTTTCTTT

J gene: TRBJ2-1
D gene: TRBD2
V gene: TRBV4-2
clone size: .
CDR3 protein: CASSLGTSASGVNEQFF
CDR3 DNA: TGTGCCAGCAGCCTTGGCACGTCGGCTAGCGGCGTGAATGAGCAGTTCTTC

J gene: TRBJ2-2
D gene: TRBD1
V gene: TRBV29-1
clone size: .
CDR3 protein: CSVELDRRDFRDTGELFF
CDR3 DNA: TGCAGCGTCGAGCTGGACAGGCGCGATTTTAGGGACACCGGGGAGCTGTTTTTT

J gene: TRBJ1-5
D gene: .
V gene: TRBV5-3
clone size: .
CDR3 protein: CASRPWNQPQHF
CDR3 DNA: TGTGCCAGCCGACCGTGGAATCAGCCCCAGCATTTT

J gene: TRBJ2-2
D gene: .
V gene: TRBV21-1
clone size: .
CDR3 protein: CASSNLRKGSTGELFF
CDR3 DNA: TGTGCCAGCAGCAATCTCCGGAAGGGTTCCACCGGGGAGCTGTTTTTT

J gene: TRBJ2-7
D gene: TRBD2
V gene: TRBV7-6
clone size: .
CDR3 protein: CASSSRLAGVYEQYF
CDR3 DNA: TGTGCCAGCAGCTCCCGACTAGCGGGAGTATACGAGCAGTACTTC

J gene: TRBJ1-1
D gene: .
V gene: TRBV28
clone size: .
CDR3 protein: CASSTDGLKHTEAFF
CDR3 DNA: TGTGCCAGCAGCACCGACGGATTAAAACACACTGAAGCTTTCTTT

J gene: TRBJ1-1
D gene: .
V gene: TRBV4-1
clone size: .
CDR3 protein: CASSEVAGTEAFF
CDR3 DNA: TGCGCCAGCAGCGAAGTCGCAGGCACTGAAGCTTTCTTT

J gene: TRBJ2-5
D gene: TRBD1
V gene: TRBV18
clone size: .
CDR3 protein: CASSPQTGLSETQYF
CDR3 DNA: TGTGCCAGCTCACCGCAGACAGGGTTAAGCGAGACCCAGTACTTC

J gene: TRBJ1-4
D gene: .
V gene: TRBV5-6
clone size: .
CDR3 protein: CASSLSGAEKLFF
CDR3 DNA: TGTGCCAGCAGCTTGTCAGGCGCGGAAAAACTGTTTTTT

J gene: TRBJ2-1
D gene: TRBD1
V gene: TRBV7-2
clone size: .
CDR3 protein: CASSLPTGGPYNEQFF
CDR3 DNA: TGTGCCAGCAGCTTACCGACAGGGGGTCCCTACAATGAGCAGTTCTTC

J gene: TRBJ2-7
D gene: TRBD1
V gene: TRBV7-9
clone size: .
CDR3 protein: CASSRQGSYEQYF
CDR3 DNA: TGTGCCAGCAGCCGACAGGGGTCGTACGAGCAGTACTTC

J gene: TRBJ2-7
D gene: .
V gene: TRBV18
clone size: .
CDR3 protein: CASSPTYDSGGYEQYF
CDR3 DNA: TGTGCCAGCTCACCGACTTACGACAGTGGTGGGTACGAGCAGTACTTC

J gene: TRBJ2-2
D gene: .
V gene: TRBV10-3
clone size: .
CDR3 protein: CAISEHPTGELFF
CDR3 DNA: TGTGCCATCAGTGAGCATCCCACCGGGGAGCTGTTTTTT

J gene: TRBJ2-3
D gene: TRBD2
V gene: TRBV28
clone size: .
CDR3 protein: CASSGVTGLAGIDTQYF
CDR3 DNA: TGTGCCAGCAGTGGCGTAACGGGACTAGCGGGGATAGATACGCAGTATTTT

J gene: TRBJ1-4
D gene: TRBD1
V gene: TRBV4-2
clone size: .
CDR3 protein: CASSQEPTGGNEKLFF
CDR3 DNA: TGTGCCAGCAGCCAAGAACCTACAGGGGGCAATGAAAAACTGTTTTTT